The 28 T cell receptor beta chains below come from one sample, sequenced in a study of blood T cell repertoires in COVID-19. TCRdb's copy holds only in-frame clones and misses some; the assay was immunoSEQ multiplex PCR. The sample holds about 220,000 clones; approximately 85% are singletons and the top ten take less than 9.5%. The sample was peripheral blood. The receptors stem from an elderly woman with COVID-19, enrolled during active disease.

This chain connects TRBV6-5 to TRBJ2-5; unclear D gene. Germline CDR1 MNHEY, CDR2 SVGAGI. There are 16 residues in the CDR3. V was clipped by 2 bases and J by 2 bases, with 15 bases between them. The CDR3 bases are TGTGCCAGCAGTTACAACCCAGTGGCCCAGCAAGAGACCCAGTACTTC. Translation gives CASSYNPVAQQETQYF.

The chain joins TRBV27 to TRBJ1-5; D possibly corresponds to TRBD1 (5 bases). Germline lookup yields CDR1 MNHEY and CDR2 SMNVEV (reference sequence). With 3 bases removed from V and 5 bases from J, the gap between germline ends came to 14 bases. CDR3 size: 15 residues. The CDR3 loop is CASSFKGIWDQPQHF. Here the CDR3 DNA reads TGTGCCAGCAGTTTTAAGGGGATATGGGATCAGCCCCAGCATTTT.

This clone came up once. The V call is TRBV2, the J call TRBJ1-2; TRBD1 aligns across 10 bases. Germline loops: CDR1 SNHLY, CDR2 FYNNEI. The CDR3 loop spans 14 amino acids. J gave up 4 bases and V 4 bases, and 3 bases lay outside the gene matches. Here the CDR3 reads CASSAGTGAYGYTF. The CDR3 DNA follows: TGTGCCAGCAGTGCCGGGACAGGGGCCTATGGCTACACCTTC.

The CDR3 sequence is CASSLQGLQGTGELFF. CDR3 nucleotide sequence: TGCGCCAGCAGCTTGCAGGGACTCCAGGGCACCGGGGAGCTGTTTTTT. This chain links TRBV5-1 with TRBJ2-2; perhaps TRBD2 as D (6 bases). Trimming pared 1 base from V and 4 bases from J, leaving 14 bases between. This CDR3 has 16 amino acids. Per the germline V gene, CDR1 is SGHRS and CDR2 is YFSETQ.

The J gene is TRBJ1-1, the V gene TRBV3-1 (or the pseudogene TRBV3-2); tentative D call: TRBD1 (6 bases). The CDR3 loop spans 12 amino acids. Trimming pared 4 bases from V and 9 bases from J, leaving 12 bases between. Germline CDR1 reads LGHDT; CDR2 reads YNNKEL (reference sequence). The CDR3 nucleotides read TGTGCCAGCAGCCTCGGACAGACCCAAGCTTTCTTT. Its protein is CASSLGQTQAFF.

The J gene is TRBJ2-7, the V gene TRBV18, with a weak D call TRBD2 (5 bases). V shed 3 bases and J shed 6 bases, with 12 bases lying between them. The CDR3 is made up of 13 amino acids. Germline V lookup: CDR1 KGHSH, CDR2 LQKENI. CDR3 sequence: CASSPASRGEQYF. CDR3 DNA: TGTGCCAGCTCACCTGCCAGTCGGGGCGAGCAGTACTTC. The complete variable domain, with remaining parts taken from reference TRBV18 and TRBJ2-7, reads NAGVMQNPRHLVRRRGQEARLRCSPMKGHSHVYWYRQLPEEGLKFMVYLQKENIIDESGMPKERFSAEFPKEGPSILRIQQVVRGDSAAYFCASSPASRGEQYFGPGTRLTVT.

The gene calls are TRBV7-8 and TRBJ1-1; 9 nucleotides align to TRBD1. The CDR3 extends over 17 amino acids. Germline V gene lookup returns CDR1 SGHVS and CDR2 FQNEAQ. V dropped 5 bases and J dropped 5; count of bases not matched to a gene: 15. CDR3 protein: CASSPPGTGRVGTEAFF. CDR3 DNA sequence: TGTGCCAGCAGCCCCCCGGGGACAGGGAGAGTTGGGACTGAAGCTTTCTTT.

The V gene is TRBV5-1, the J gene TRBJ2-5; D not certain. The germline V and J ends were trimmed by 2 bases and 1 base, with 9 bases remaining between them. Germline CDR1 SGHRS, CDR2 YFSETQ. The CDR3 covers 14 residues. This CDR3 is CASSFLTSQETQYF. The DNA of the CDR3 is TGCGCCAGCAGCTTTTTGACAAGCCAAGAGACCCAGTACTTC. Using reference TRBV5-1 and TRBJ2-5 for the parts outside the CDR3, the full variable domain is KAGVTQTPRYLIKTRGQQVTLSCSPISGHRSVSWYQQTPGQGLQFLFEYFSETQRNKGNFPGRFSGRQFSNSRSEMNVSTLELGDSALYLCASSFLTSQETQYFGPGTRLLVL.

The CDR3, as DNA: TGTGCCTGGGGACATCGGGAGACCCAGTACTTC. Translation gives CAWGHRETQYF. The V gene is TRBV30, the J gene TRBJ2-5; D possibly corresponds to TRBD1 (5 bases). This CDR3 has 11 residues. Trimming removed 5 bases at V and 5 bases at J, with 9 bases between. Per germline, CDR1 GTSNPN and CDR2 SVGIG (reference sequence).

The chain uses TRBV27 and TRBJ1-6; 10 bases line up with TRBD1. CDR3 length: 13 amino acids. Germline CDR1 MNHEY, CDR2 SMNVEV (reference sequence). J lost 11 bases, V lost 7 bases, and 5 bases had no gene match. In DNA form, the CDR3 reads TGTGCCAGCATGGGACAGGGGAGGACACCCCTCCACTTT. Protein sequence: CASMGQGRTPLHF.

The CDR3 bases are TGCGCCAGCAGCCCGAGGACAGGGGGCTACGGCTACACCTTC. This encodes CASSPRTGGYGYTF. The chain links TRBV5-1 to TRBJ1-2; 11 bases map to TRBD1. Germline V gene sequence: CDR1 SGHRS, CDR2 YFSETQ. The ends lost 4 bases at V and 8 bases at J; junction bases unmatched: 7. The CDR3 has 14 residues.

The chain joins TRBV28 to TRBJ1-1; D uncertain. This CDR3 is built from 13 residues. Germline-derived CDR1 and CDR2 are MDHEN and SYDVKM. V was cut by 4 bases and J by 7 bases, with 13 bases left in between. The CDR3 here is CASSSIPFSEAFF. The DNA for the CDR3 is TGTGCCAGCAGTTCAATCCCCTTCAGTGAAGCTTTCTTT.

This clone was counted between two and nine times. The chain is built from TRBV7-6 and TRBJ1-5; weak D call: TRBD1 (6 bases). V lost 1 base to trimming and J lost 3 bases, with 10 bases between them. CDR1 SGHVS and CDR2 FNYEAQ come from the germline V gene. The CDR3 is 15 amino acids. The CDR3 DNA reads TGTGCCAGCAGCTTAGTCTCAGGGGTCAATCAGCCCCAGCATTTT. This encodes CASSLVSGVNQPQHF. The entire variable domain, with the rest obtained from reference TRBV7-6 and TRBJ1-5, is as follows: GAGVSQSPRYKVTKRGQDVALRCDPISGHVSLYWYRQALGQGPEFLTYFNYEAQQDKSGLPNDRFSAERPEGSISTLTIQRTEQRDSAMYRCASSLVSGVNQPQHFGDGTRLSIL.

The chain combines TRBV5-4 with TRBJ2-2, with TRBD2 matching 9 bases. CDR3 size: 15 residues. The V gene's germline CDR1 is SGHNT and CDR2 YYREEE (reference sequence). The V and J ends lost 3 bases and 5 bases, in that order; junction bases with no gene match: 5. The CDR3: CASSSLAGKTGELFF. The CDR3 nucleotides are TGTGCCAGCAGCTCCCTAGCGGGAAAAACCGGGGAGCTGTTTTTT.

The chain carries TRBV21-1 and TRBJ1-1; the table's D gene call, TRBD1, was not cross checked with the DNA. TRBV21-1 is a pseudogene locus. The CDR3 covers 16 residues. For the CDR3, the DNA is TGTGCCAGCAGCAAAGTGGGACAGACTATGAACACTGAAGCTTTCTTT. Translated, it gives CASSKVGQTMNTEAFF.

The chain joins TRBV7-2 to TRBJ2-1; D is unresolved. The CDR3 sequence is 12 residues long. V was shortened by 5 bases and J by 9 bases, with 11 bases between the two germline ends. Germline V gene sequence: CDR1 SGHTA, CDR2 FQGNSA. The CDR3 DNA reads TGTGCCAGCAGCGACTTCGGTGTTGAGCAGTTCTTC. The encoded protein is CASSDFGVEQFF.

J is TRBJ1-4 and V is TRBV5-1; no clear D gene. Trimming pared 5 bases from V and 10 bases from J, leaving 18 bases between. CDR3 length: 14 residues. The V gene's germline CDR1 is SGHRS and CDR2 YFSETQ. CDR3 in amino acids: CASSELTNEGKLFF. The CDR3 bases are TGCGCCAGCAGTGAACTCACTAATGAGGGAAAACTGTTTTTT.

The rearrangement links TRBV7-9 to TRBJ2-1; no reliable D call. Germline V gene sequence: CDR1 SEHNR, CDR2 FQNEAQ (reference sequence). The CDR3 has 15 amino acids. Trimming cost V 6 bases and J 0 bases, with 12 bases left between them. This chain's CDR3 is CASSLRSYSYNEQFF. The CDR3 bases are TGTGCCAGCAGTCTCCGCTCCTACTCCTACAATGAGCAGTTCTTC.

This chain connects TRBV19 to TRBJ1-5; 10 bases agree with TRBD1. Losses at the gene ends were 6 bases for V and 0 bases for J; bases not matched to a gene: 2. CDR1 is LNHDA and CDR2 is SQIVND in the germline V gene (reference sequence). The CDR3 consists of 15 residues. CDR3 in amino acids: CASSRDRGSNQPQHF. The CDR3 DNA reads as TGTGCCAGTAGCAGGGACAGGGGTAGCAATCAGCCCCAGCATTTT.

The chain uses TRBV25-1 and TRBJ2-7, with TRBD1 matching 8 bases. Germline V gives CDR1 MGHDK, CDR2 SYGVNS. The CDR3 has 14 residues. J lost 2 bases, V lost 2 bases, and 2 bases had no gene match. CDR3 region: CASSEGQGPYEQYF. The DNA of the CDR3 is TGTGCCAGCAGTGAAGGACAGGGACCCTACGAGCAGTACTTC.

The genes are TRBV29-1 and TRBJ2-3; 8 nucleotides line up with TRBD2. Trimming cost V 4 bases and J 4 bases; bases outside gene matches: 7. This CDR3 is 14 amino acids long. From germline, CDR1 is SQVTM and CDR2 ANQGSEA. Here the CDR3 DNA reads TGCAGCGTTGTGGTCAGGCGGGGGGCAGATACGCAGTATTTT. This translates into CSVVVRRGADTQYF.

The CDR3 spells CASSSNTEAFF. CDR3 DNA: TGTGCCAGCAGTTCTAACACTGAAGCTTTCTTT. V usage is TRBV7-8 and J usage is TRBJ1-1; D call uncertain. V gave up 6 bases and J gave up 2 bases, with 4 bases separating them. The CDR3 runs 11 residues. The V gene's germline CDR1 is SGHVS and CDR2 FQNEAQ.

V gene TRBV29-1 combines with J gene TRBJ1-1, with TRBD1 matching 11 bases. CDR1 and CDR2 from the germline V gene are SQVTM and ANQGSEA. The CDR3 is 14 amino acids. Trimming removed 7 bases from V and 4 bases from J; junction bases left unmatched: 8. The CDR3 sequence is CSAVPGTGGTEAFF. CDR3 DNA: TGCAGCGCCGTCCCCGGGACAGGGGGCACTGAAGCTTTCTTT.

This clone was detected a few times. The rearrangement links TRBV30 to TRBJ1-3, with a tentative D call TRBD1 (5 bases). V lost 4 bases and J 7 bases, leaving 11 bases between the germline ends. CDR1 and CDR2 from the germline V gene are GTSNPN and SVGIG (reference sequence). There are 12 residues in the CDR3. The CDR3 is CAWKGQGNTIYF. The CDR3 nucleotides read TGTGCCTGGAAAGGGCAGGGCAACACCATATATTTT. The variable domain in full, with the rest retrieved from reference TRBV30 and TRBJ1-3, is SQTIHQWPATLVQPVGSPLSLECTVEGTSNPNLYWYRQAAGRGLQLLFYSVGIGQISSEVPQNLSASRPQDRQFILSSKKLLLSDSGFYLCAWKGQGNTIYFGEGSWLTVV.

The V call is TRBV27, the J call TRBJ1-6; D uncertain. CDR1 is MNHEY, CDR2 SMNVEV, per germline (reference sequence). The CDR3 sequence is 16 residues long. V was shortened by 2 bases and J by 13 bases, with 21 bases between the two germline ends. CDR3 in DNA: TGTGCCAGCAGTTTAAAACTTCGAGGAATTGGTGGTCCCCTCCACTTT. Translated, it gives CASSLKLRGIGGPLHF.

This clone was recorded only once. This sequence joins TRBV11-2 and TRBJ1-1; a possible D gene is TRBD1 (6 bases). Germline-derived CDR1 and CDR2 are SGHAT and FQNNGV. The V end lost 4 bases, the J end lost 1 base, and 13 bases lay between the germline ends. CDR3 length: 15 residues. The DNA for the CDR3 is TGTGCCAGCAGCTATCGGGGGGGGCCGAACACTGAAGCTTTCTTT. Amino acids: CASSYRGGPNTEAFF.

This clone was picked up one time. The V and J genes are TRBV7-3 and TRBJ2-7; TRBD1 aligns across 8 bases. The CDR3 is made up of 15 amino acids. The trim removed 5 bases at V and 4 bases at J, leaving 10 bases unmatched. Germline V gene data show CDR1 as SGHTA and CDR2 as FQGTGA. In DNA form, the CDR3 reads TGTGCCAGCAGCACGACAGGGGCCCTTGGGTACGAGCAGTACTTC. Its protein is CASSTTGALGYEQYF.

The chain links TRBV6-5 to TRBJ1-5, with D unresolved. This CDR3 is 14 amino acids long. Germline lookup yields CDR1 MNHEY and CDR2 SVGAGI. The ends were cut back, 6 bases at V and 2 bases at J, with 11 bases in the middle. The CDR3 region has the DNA TGTGCCAGCAGACCCGGGAGACGCAATCAGCCCCAGCATTTT. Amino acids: CASRPGRRNQPQHF.